The clone carrying this TCR beta chain was found a few times. This table comes from immunoSEQ multiplex PCR, and its TCRdb copy is limited to in-frame clones, with some not included. Altogether about 140,000 clones are present, about 85% being singletons, with the ten largest covering roughly 1.5%. The CDR3 has 15 residues. Germline lookup yields CDR1 SGHVS and CDR2 FQNEAQ. Trimming took 2 bases from V and 7 from J; bases not matched to a gene: 9. The data were obtained in a study of blood T cell repertoires in COVID-19. Study background: The samples span acute and convalescent COVID-19 from the United States, Italy and Spain.

The V and J genes are TRBV7-8 and TRBJ1-2; 8 nucleotides align to TRBD1. The receptor comes from a human donor in a cohort sampled during active COVID-19. Input material: peripheral blood. CDR3 DNA sequence: TGTGCCAGCAGCTTAATGTCTCAGGGGGCGGGTGGCTACACCTTC. Encoded protein: CASSLMSQGAGGYTF. Drawing the rest from reference TRBV7-8 and TRBJ1-2, the complete variable domain is GAGVSQSPRYKVAKRGQDVALRCDPISGHVSLFWYQQALGQGPEFLTYFQNEAQLDKSGLPSDRFFAERPEGSVSTLKIQRTQQEDSAVYLCASSLMSQGAGGYTFGSGTRLTVV.